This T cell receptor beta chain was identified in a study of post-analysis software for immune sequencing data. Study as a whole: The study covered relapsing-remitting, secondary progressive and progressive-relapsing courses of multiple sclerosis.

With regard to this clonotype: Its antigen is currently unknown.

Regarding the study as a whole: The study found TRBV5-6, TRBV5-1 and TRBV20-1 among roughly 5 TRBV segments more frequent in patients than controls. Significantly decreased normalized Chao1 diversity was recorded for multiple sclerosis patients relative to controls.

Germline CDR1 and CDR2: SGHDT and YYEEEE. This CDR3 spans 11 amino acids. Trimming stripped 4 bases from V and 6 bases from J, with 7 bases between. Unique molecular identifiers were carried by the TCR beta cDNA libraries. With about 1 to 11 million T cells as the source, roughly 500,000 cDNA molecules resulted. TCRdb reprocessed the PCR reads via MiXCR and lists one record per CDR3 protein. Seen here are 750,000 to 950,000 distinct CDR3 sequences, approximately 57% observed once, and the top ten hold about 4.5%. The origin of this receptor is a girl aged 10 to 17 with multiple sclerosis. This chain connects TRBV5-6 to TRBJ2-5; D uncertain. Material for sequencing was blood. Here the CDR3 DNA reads TGTGCCAGCAGCCTTCTGAAGACCCAGTACTTC. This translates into CASSLLKTQYF.